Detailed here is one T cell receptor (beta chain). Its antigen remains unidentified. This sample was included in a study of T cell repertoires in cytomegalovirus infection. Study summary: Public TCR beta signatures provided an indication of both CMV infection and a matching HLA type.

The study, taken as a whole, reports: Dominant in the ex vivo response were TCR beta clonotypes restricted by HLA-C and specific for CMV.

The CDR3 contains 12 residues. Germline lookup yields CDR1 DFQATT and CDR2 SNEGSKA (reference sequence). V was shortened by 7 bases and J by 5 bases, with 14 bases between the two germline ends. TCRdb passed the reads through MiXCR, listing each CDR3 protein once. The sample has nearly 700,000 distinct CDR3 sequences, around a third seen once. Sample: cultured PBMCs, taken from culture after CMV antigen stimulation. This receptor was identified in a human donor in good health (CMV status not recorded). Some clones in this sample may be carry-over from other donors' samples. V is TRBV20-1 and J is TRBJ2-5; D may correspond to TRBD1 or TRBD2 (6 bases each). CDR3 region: CSEEGEVETQYF. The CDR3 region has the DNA TGCAGTGAGGAGGGGGAGGTGGAGACCCAGTACTTC.